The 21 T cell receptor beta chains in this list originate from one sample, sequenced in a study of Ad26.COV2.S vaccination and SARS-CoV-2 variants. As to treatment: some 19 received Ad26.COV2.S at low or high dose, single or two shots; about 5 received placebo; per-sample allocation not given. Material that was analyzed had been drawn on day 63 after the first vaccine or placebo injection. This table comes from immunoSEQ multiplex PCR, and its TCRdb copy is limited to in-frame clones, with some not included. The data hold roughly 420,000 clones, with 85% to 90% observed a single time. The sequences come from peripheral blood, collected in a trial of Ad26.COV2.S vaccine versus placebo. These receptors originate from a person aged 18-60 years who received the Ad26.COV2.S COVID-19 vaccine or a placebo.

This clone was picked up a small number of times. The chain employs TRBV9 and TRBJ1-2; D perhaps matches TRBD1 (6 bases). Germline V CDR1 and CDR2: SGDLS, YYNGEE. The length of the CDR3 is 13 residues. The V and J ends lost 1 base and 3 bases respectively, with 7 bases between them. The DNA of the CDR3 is TGTGCCAGCAGCGTAAGACAGGACTATGGCTACACCTTC. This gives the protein CASSVRQDYGYTF.

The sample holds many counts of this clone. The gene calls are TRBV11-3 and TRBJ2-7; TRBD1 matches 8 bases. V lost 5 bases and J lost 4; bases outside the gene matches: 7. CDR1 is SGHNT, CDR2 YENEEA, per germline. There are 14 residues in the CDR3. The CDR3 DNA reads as TGTGCCAGCAGCCCCGGGGACAGGCCTTACGAGCAGTACTTC. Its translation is CASSPGDRPYEQYF.

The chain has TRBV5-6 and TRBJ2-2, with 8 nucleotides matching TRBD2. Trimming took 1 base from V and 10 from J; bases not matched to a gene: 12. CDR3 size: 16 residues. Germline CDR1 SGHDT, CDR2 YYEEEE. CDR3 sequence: CASSLLWRGENAELFF. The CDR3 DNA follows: TGTGCCAGCAGCTTGCTTTGGCGGGGGGAGAATGCGGAGCTGTTTTTT.

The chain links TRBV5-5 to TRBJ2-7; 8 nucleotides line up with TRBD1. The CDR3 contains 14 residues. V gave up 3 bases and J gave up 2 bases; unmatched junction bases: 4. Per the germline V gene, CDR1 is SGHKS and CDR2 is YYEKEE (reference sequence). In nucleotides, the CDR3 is TGTGCCAGCAGCTACGGGACAGGACCCTACGAGCAGTACTTC. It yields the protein CASSYGTGPYEQYF.

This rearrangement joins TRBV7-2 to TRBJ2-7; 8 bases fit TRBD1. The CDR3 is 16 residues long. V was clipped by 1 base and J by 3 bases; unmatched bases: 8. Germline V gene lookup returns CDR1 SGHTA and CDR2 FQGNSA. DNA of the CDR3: TGTGCCAGCAGCTTAGGGTGGGGACAGGAGCTCTACGAGCAGTACTTC. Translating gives CASSLGWGQELYEQYF.

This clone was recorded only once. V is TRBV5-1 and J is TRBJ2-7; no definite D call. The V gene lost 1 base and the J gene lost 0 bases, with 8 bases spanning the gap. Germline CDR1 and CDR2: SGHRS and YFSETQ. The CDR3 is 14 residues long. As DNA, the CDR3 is TGCGCCAGCAGCTTGACGGATAGCTCCTACGAGCAGTACTTC. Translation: CASSLTDSSYEQYF.

CDR3 in amino acids: CASSPSSGEQFF. The DNA of the CDR3 is TGTGCCAGCAGTCCATCTAGCGGGGAGCAGTTCTTC. This rearrangement joins TRBV27 to TRBJ2-1, with 8 bases fitting TRBD2. CDR3 length: 12 residues. Per germline, CDR1 MNHEY and CDR2 SMNVEV (reference sequence). The V segment lost 5 bases and the J segment 10 bases; nucleotides outside the gene matches: 4.

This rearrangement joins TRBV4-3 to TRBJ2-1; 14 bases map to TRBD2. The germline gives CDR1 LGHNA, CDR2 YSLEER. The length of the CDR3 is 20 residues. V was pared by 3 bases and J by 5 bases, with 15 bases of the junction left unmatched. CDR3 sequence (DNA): TGCGCCAGCAGCCAGTTACTACTTCGACTAGCGGGGGGGCCCGACAATGAGCAGTTCTTC. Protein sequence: CASSQLLLRLAGGPDNEQFF.

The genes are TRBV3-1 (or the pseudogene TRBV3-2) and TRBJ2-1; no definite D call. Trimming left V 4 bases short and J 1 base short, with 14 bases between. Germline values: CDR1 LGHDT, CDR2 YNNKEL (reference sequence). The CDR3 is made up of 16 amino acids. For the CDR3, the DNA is TGTGCCAGCAGCCCAGAGACCAGTAGATCCTACAATGAGCAGTTCTTC. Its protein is CASSPETSRSYNEQFF.

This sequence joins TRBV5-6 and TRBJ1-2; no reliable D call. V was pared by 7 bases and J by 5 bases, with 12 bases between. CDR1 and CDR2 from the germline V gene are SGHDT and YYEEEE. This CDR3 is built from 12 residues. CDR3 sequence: CASSKTEYGYTF. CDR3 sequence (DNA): TGTGCCAGCTCAAAAACGGAATATGGCTACACCTTC.

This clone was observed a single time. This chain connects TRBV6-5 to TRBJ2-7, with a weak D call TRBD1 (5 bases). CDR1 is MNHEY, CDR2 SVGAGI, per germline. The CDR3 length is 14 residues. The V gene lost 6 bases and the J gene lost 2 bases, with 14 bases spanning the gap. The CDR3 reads CASRTRDRPYEQYF. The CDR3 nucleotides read TGTGCCAGCAGAACCCGCGACAGACCCTACGAGCAGTACTTC.

The CDR3 region is CASNTLNDYGYTF. The CDR3 DNA is TGTGCCAGCAACACATTGAACGACTATGGCTACACCTTC. The chain links TRBV28 to TRBJ1-2, with D hard to call. Germline V gives CDR1 MDHEN, CDR2 SYDVKM. This CDR3 is built from 13 residues. V lost 7 bases, J lost 3 bases, and 12 bases lay in between.

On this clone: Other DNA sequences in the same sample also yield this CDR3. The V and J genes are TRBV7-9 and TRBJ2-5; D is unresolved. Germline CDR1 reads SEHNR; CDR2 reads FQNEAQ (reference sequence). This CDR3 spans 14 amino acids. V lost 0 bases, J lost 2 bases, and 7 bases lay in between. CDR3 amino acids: CASSLAGIQETQYF. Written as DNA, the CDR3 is TGTGCCAGCAGCTTAGCGGGGATTCAAGAGACCCAGTACTTC.

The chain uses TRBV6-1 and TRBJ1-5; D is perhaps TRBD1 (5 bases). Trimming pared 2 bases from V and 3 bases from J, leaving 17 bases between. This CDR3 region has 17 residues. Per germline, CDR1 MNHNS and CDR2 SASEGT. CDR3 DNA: TGTGCCAGCAGTGAAACACCGGCGGGGCCCCTCAATCAGCCCCAGCATTTT. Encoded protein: CASSETPAGPLNQPQHF.

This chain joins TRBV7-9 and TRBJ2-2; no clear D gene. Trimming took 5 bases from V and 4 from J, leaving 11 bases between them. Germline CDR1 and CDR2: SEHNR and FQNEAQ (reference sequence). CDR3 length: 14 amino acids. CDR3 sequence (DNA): TGTGCCAGCAGCCCTTTCGCGGCCACCGGGGAGCTGTTTTTT. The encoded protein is CASSPFAATGELFF.

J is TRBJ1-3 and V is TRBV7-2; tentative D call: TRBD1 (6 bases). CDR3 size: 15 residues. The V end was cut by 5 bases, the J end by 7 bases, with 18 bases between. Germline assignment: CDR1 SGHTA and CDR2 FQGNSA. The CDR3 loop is CASSPGTLFRNTIYF. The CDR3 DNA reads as TGTGCCAGCAGCCCAGGGACACTTTTTAGGAACACCATATATTTT.

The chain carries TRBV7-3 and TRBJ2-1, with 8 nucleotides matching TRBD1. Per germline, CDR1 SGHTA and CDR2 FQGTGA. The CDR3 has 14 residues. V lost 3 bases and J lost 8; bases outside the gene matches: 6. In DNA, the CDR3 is TGTGCCAGCAGCTTTGGGCAGGGGGCAGATGAGCAGTTCTTC. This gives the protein CASSFGQGADEQFF.

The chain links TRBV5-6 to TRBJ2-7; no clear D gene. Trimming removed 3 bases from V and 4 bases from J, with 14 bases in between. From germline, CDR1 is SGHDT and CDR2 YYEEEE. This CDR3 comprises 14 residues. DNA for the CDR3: TGTGCCAGCAGCTCGTACAGTTACCAGTACGAGCAGTACTTC. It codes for CASSSYSYQYEQYF.

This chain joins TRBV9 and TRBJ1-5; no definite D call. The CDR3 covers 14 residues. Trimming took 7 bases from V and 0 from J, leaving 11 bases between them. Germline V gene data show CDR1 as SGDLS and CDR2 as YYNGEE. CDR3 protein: CASGVGGSNQPQHF. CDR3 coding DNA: TGTGCCAGCGGGGTTGGTGGTAGCAATCAGCCCCAGCATTTT.

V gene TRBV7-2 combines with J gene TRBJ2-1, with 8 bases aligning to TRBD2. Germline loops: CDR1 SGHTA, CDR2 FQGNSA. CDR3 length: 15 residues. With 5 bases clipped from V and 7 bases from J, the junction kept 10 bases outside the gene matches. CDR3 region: CASSQSGGPWNEQFF. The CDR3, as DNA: TGTGCCAGCAGCCAAAGCGGGGGCCCGTGGAATGAGCAGTTCTTC.

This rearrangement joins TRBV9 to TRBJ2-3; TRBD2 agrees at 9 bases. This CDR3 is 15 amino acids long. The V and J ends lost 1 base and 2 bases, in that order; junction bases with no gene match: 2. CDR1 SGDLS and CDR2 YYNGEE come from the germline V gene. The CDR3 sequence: CASSVLAGTTDTQYF. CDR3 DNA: TGTGCCAGCAGCGTACTAGCGGGGACCACAGATACGCAGTATTTT.